One sample yielded the 30 T cell receptor beta chains listed below, sequenced in a study of blood T cells in healthy people across ages. A sample-barcoded 5' primer and a J-beta primer mix were used in a second PCR of about 7 to 12 cycles. TCRdb re-analysed the 5' RACE reads in MiXCR, keeping a single row per CDR3 protein. Altogether some 1.5 million distinct CDR3 sequences are present, 28% being singletons, with the ten largest covering 7.7%. The specimen was blood. Every receptor here comes from a woman younger than 45 in good health.

This clonotype was recorded a few times. This chain uses TRBV20-1 with TRBJ2-5, with 12 bases that match TRBD2. Trimming removed 4 bases from V and 11 bases from J; junction bases left unmatched: 14. The length of the CDR3 is 15 residues. Germline lookup yields CDR1 DFQATT and CDR2 SNEGSKA (reference sequence). The CDR3 sequence: CSAINSGLAGQEQYF. As DNA, the CDR3 is TGCAGTGCTATTAACTCCGGACTAGCGGGACAAGAGCAGTACTTC.

This clonotype was observed a handful of times. The chain recombines TRBV25-1 with TRBJ2-3; tentatively, D is TRBD1 (6 bases). This CDR3 is built from 16 residues. V gave up 0 bases and J gave up 0 bases, with 10 bases separating them. In germline, CDR1 is MGHDK, CDR2 SYGVNS. The CDR3 spells CASSEYGRGSTDTQYF. In DNA, the CDR3 is TGTGCCAGCAGTGAATATGGCAGGGGTAGCACAGATACGCAGTATTTT. The full variable domain, in which reference TRBV25-1 and TRBJ2-3 provide the parts outside the CDR3, is EADIYQTPRYLVIGTGKKITLECSQTMGHDKMYWYQQDPGMELHLIHYSYGVNSTEKGDLSSESTVSRIRTEHFPLTLESARPSHTSQYLCASSEYGRGSTDTQYFGPGTRLTVL.

The chain is built from TRBV2 and TRBJ2-3; 8 nucleotides align to TRBD2. Germline-derived CDR1 and CDR2 are SNHLY and FYNNEI. Trimming at V came to 2 bases and at J to 5 bases, leaving 6 bases not matched to a gene. CDR3 size: 15 residues. CDR3 amino acids: CASSERSGGGDTQYF. In DNA, the CDR3 is TGTGCCAGCAGTGAACGGAGCGGGGGTGGAGATACGCAGTATTTT.

This chain connects TRBV24-1 to TRBJ2-3; 8 bases agree with TRBD1. V shed 3 bases and J 2 bases; nucleotides not matched to a gene: 3. This CDR3 contains 15 residues. Germline V CDR1 and CDR2: KGHDR, SFDVKD. The CDR3 sequence is CATSDTTGATDTQYF. CDR3 nucleotides: TGTGCCACCAGTGATACGACAGGGGCCACAGATACGCAGTATTTT.

There are a few counts of this clonotype. This may stem from a read error, because a much larger clone lies one nucleotide away. V is TRBV7-2 and J is TRBJ2-7; 10 nucleotides line up with TRBD2. CDR1 and CDR2 (germline): SGHTA, FQGNSA. The CDR3 sequence is 14 residues long. CDR3 DNA sequence: TGTGTCAGCAGCTTTAGCGGGGGGAACTACGAGCAGTACTTC. Its translation: CVSSFSGGNYEQYF.

The J gene is TRBJ2-5, the V gene TRBV3-1; 8 nucleotides align to TRBD1. The closer fit of TRBJ2-7 to the DNA end suggests the J call may be wrong. Germline values: CDR1 LGHDT, CDR2 YNNKEL (reference sequence). The CDR3 sequence is 15 residues long. DNA for the CDR3: TGTGCCAGCAGGGTTCGGACAGGGCCGATTTACGAGCAGTACTTC. Encoded protein: CASRVRTGPIYEQYF.

This chain uses TRBV12-3 or TRBV12-4 with TRBJ2-1; D is possibly TRBD1 (5 bases). V lost 2 bases, J lost 6 bases, and 8 bases lay in between. The CDR3 extends over 13 amino acids. CDR3 amino acids: CASSLLDTNEQFF. CDR3 coding DNA: TGTGCCAGCAGTTTATTGGACACCAATGAGCAGTTCTTC.

To note about this clonotype: This sequence may be a read error, since a much larger clone differs from it by one base. The V and J genes are TRBV5-1 and TRBJ2-4; 12 bases agree with TRBD1. The J call is in doubt because the DNA end fits TRBJ2-7 better. From germline, CDR1 is SGHRS and CDR2 YFSETQ. The CDR3 consists of 14 residues. CDR3 sequence: CAGSFGTGGNEQYF. CDR3 in DNA: TGCGCCGGCAGCTTCGGGACAGGGGGCAACGAGCAGTACTTC.

This chain uses TRBV7-9 with TRBJ2-2; 13 bases are shared with TRBD2. The CDR3 has 16 residues. Germline CDR1 SEHNR, CDR2 FQNEAQ (reference sequence). V gave up 6 bases and J gave up 7 bases; unmatched junction bases: 8. The CDR3 is CASSYGLAGVSGELFF. The CDR3 nucleotides read TGTGCCAGCAGTTACGGACTAGCGGGAGTAAGCGGGGAGCTGTTTTTT.

Points on this clonotype: This may arise from a read error, as a much more abundant clone is one base away. V and J are TRBV5-1 and TRBJ2-1; 14 bases align to TRBD2. J was trimmed by 6 bases and V by 3 bases; bases with no gene match: 5. This CDR3 comprises 16 residues. The germline gives CDR1 SGHRS, CDR2 YFSETQ. The CDR3 protein is CASSYRTSGGCNEQFF. The CDR3, as DNA: TGCGCCAGCAGCTACCGGACTAGCGGGGGGTGCAATGAGCAGTTCTTC.

The chain couples TRBV7-2 to TRBJ1-5, with 8 bases aligning to TRBD1. Per the germline V gene, CDR1 is SGHTA and CDR2 is FQGNSA. This CDR3 spans 16 amino acids. V trimming: 5 bases; J trimming: 6 bases; junction bases outside the gene matches: 12. The CDR3 region has the DNA TGTGCCAGCAGCCCCCAGGGGGCGAATTTAGGTCAGCCCCAGCATTTT. This codes for CASSPQGANLGQPQHF.

Comment on this clonotype: A junction end diverges from the germline sequence, so it may reflect a read error. This chain links TRBV6-4 with TRBJ2-3; D is ambiguous. CDR3 length: 16 amino acids. CDR1 is MRHNA and CDR2 is SNTAGT in the germline V gene. The CDR3 loop reads CASSDSIWGSTDTQYF. The CDR3 region has the DNA TGTGCCAGCAGTGACTCGATTTGGGGAAGCACGGATACGCAGTATTTT.

Concerning this clonotype: This sequence may be a read error, since a much larger clone differs from it by one base. V gene TRBV12-3 or TRBV12-4 combines with J gene TRBJ1-2, with no clear D. CDR3 length equals 15 residues. Trimming left V 4 bases short and J 1 base short, with 13 bases between. In DNA, the CDR3 is TGTGCCAGCAGTTCGGTGAACAGTTTTAACTATGGCTACACCTTC. It encodes CASSSVNSFNYGYTF.

This clonotype was counted a few times. J is TRBJ2-1 and V is TRBV7-2; D unclear. Trimming stripped 2 bases from V and 6 bases from J, with 11 bases between. CDR3 length equals 14 residues. Looked up from germline, CDR1 is SGHTA and CDR2 is FQGNSA. CDR3 sequence: CASSLYAATNEQFF. CDR3 DNA: TGTGCCAGCAGCTTATACGCCGCGACCAATGAGCAGTTCTTC.

This chain joins TRBV5-1 and TRBJ1-1, with 10 bases identical to TRBD1. In germline, CDR1 is SGHRS, CDR2 YFSETQ. J was trimmed by 6 bases and V by 5 bases; bases with no gene match: 7. The CDR3 length is 14 residues. The CDR3 loop is CASSMTGGAPEAFF. In nucleotides, the CDR3 is TGCGCCAGCAGTATGACAGGGGGCGCGCCTGAAGCTTTCTTT.

This clonotype occurred once. The genes are TRBV28 and TRBJ1-5; perhaps TRBD1 as D (6 bases). Germline CDR1 is MDHEN and CDR2 is SYDVKM. The CDR3 spans 15 residues. Trimming pared 6 bases from V and 0 bases from J, leaving 12 bases between. For the CDR3, the DNA is TGTGCCAGCAGCCCTGACAGGAATAGCAATCAGCCCCAGCATTTT. Translated, it gives CASSPDRNSNQPQHF.

This clonotype was counted at least ten times. The chain combines TRBV7-2 with TRBJ2-7, with D unclear. Germline CDR1 is SGHTA and CDR2 is FQGNSA. Trimming stripped 4 bases from V and 7 bases from J, with 8 bases between. The CDR3 loop spans 11 amino acids. CDR3 DNA: TGTGCCAGCAGCTCCTACGCGGAGCAGTACTTC. Its translation is CASSSYAEQYF.

J is TRBJ2-3 and V is TRBV12-3 or TRBV12-4; 9 bases agree with TRBD2. The CDR3 runs to 17 residues. V lost 5 bases and J lost 0; bases outside the gene matches: 9. CDR3 nucleotide sequence: TGTGCCAGCAGTGGCGAACCGGGACTAGCTAGCACAGATACGCAGTATTTT. Translating gives CASSGEPGLASTDTQYF.

To note about this clonotype: It may be a read error: a sequence one base away is much more abundant. The chain uses TRBV7-2 and TRBJ2-7; the match to TRBD2 covers 8 bases. The end of the DNA aligns better with TRBJ2-5, so the J call may be wrong. CDR3 length equals 16 residues. The V gene's germline CDR1 is SGHTA and CDR2 FQGNSA. CDR3 bases: TGTGCCAGCAGCTTAGGAAGCGGGGGTAGGGATGAGACCCAGTACTTC. Its protein is CASSLGSGGRDETQYF.

This chain uses TRBV2 with TRBJ2-2; 8 bases align to TRBD1. V shed 7 bases, J shed 0 bases, and the junction held 4 bases outside the gene matches. The CDR3 has 15 residues. CDR1 SNHLY and CDR2 FYNNEI come from the germline V gene. The CDR3 coding sequence is TGTGCCAGCACCTCGGACAGGGCGAACACCGGGGAGCTGTTTTTT. Translating it yields CASTSDRANTGELFF.

Concerning this clonotype: A read error may account for a junction end that differs from germline. This sequence joins TRBV6-6 and TRBJ1-2; tentative D call: TRBD1 (5 bases). This CDR3 is built from 12 residues. From germline, CDR1 is MNHNY and CDR2 SVGAGI (reference sequence). Written as DNA, the CDR3 is TGTGCCAGCAGAGGGACCGCCCATGGCTACACTTTC. It codes for CASRGTAHGYTF.

This clonotype was picked up a small number of times. The chain recombines TRBV20-1 with TRBJ2-3; D ambiguous. Per germline, CDR1 DFQATT and CDR2 SNEGSKA (reference sequence). The CDR3 contains 10 residues. The V gene lost 4 bases and the J gene lost 6 bases, with 5 bases spanning the gap. CDR3 protein: CSAISDTQYF. The CDR3 DNA is TGCAGTGCTATCTCGGATACGCAGTATTTT.

This clonotype was counted only a few times. This chain uses TRBV4-1 with TRBJ2-1; TRBD1 aligns across 9 bases. CDR1 and CDR2 (germline): MGHRA, YSYEKL. J was trimmed by 2 bases and V by 4 bases; bases with no gene match: 6. This CDR3 spans 16 amino acids. The CDR3 spells CASSPGGQGPYNEQFF. The CDR3 DNA follows: TGCGCCAGCAGCCCGGGGGGACAGGGACCCTACAATGAGCAGTTCTTC.

The chain has TRBV7-3 and TRBJ2-1, with 8 bases identical to TRBD2. CDR1 is SGHTA, CDR2 FQGTGA, per germline. The length of the CDR3 is 15 residues. Unmatched junction bases numbered 5, after V lost 0 bases and J lost 7 bases. The chain's CDR3 is CASSLTAGGGNEQFF. CDR3 nucleotides: TGTGCCAGCAGCTTAACGGCGGGGGGCGGGAATGAGCAGTTCTTC. Supplemented by reference TRBV7-3 and TRBJ2-1, the full variable domain reads GAGVSQTPSNKVTEKGKYVELRCDPISGHTALYWYRQSLGQGPEFLIYFQGTGAADDSGLPNDRFFAVRPEGSVSTLKIQRTERGDSAVYLCASSLTAGGGNEQFFGPGTRLTVL.

The chain uses TRBV7-9 and TRBJ2-6; 9 nucleotides align to TRBD1. After removal of 1 base from V and 0 bases from J, the junction contained 7 bases not matched to a gene. This CDR3 has 19 amino acids. The V gene's germline CDR1 is SEHNR and CDR2 FQNEAQ (reference sequence). The CDR3 DNA is TGTGCCAGCAGCTTAGGCCGGACAGGGGCTAACTCTGGGGCCAACGTCCTGACTTTC. Its translation is CASSLGRTGANSGANVLTF. Full variable domain (outside the CDR3, taken from reference TRBV7-9 and TRBJ2-6): DTGVSQNPRHKITKRGQNVTFRCDPISEHNRLYWYRQTLGQGPEFLTYFQNEAQLEKSRLLSDRFSAERPKGSFSTLEIQRTEQGDSAMYLCASSLGRTGANSGANVLTFGAGSRLTVL.

The chain is built from TRBV6-1 and TRBJ1-4, with D tentatively TRBD1 (6 bases). V was clipped by 4 bases and J by 4 bases, with 16 bases between them. CDR1 is MNHNS, CDR2 SASEGT, per germline. This CDR3 comprises 16 residues. Here the CDR3 DNA reads TGTGCCAGCAGTGTCGGGTTGGGGGCATATAATGAAAAACTGTTTTTT. This gives the protein CASSVGLGAYNEKLFF.

CDR3 loop: CASGGTGGYQPQHF. The CDR3 nucleotides read TGTGCCAGCGGCGGGACAGGAGGCTACCAGCCCCAGCATTTT. V usage is TRBV2 and J usage is TRBJ1-5; 8 bases match TRBD1. V gave up 8 bases and J gave up 7 bases; unmatched junction bases: 10. CDR1 and CDR2 (germline): SNHLY, FYNNEI. This CDR3 comprises 14 residues. The entire variable domain, with the rest obtained from reference TRBV2 and TRBJ1-5, is as follows: EPEVTQTPSHQVTQMGQEVILRCVPISNHLYFYWYRQILGQKVEFLVSFYNNEISEKSEIFDDQFSVERPDGSNFTLKIRSTKLEDSAMYFCASGGTGGYQPQHFGDGTRLSIL.

The sample holds a few counts of this clonotype. V is TRBV11-2 and J is TRBJ2-3; 11 positions match TRBD1. Looked up from germline, CDR1 is SGHAT and CDR2 is FQNNGV. The length of the CDR3 is 15 residues. J gave up 5 bases and V 4 bases, and 5 bases lay outside the gene matches. CDR3 bases: TGTGCCAGCAGCTGGAGGACAGGGGGCGTAGATACGCAGTATTTT. As protein: CASSWRTGGVDTQYF. The variable domain in full, with the rest retrieved from reference TRBV11-2 and TRBJ2-3, is EAGVAQSPRYKIIEKRQSVAFWCNPISGHATLYWYQQILGQGPKLLIQFQNNGVVDDSQLPKDRFSAERLKGVDSTLKIQPAKLEDSAVYLCASSWRTGGVDTQYFGPGTRLTVL.

The chain uses TRBV5-1 and TRBJ2-7, with D possibly TRBD2 on 6 matching bases. This CDR3 is 15 amino acids long. Between the trimmed V and J ends, which lost 0 bases and 2 bases, there was a span of 12 bases. In germline, CDR1 is SGHRS, CDR2 YFSETQ. The CDR3 DNA is TGCGCCAGCAGCTTGGATCAAGGCGGGACCTACGAGCAGTACTTC. Protein: CASSLDQGGTYEQYF.

V usage is TRBV4-1 and J usage is TRBJ2-1; D is unresolved. V gave up 0 bases and J gave up 8 bases, with 11 bases separating them. Germline assignment: CDR1 MGHRA and CDR2 YSYEKL. This CDR3 region has 14 residues. CDR3 protein: CASSQDSLYDEQFF. In nucleotides, the CDR3 is TGCGCCAGCAGCCAAGACTCGCTGTACGATGAGCAGTTCTTC.